This passage covers 4 T cell receptor beta chains from one sample sequenced in a study of CD8+ T cells in alopecia areata. Sequencing relied on a cDNA template that was reverse transcribed from extracted RNA. Assay used: immunoSEQ multiplex PCR; TCRdb lists only in-frame clones, some missing. The sample has roughly 200,000 clones, roughly 50% seen once. Treatment indicated: oral pan-JAK inhibitor, 5-10 mg twice daily. Sequencing used CD8+ T cells sorted from blood, obtained at week 24, from a patient treated with tofacitinib. These receptors were collected from a human donor with alopecia areata.

The sample holds a few counts of this clone. The rearrangement links TRBV29-1 to TRBJ1-2; a possible D gene is TRBD1 (6 bases). Trimming removed 5 bases from V and 4 bases from J, with 20 bases in between. Germline V gene data show CDR1 as SQVTM and CDR2 as ANQGSEA. The CDR3 consists of 15 residues. The CDR3 loop reads CSVPGVGSLRYGYTF. The CDR3 coding sequence is TGCAGCGTTCCAGGGGTGGGTAGCCTCCGCTATGGCTACACCTTC.

This clone was seen more than once but under ten times. CDR3 protein: CASSFRTGGMSSYNEQFF. CDR3 nucleotide sequence: TGCGCCAGCAGCTTCCGGACAGGAGGAATGAGCTCCTACAATGAGCAGTTCTTC. J is TRBJ2-1 and V is TRBV5-1; 7 bases fit TRBD1. The CDR3 runs to 18 residues. The ends lost 2 bases at V and 0 bases at J; junction bases unmatched: 11. CDR1 and CDR2 from the germline V gene are SGHRS and YFSETQ.

This clone was observed a handful of times. The gene calls are TRBV29-1 and TRBJ2-2; perhaps TRBD1 as D (6 bases). The CDR3 contains 16 residues. Trimming cost V 6 bases and J 2 bases, with 19 bases left between them. Per germline, CDR1 SQVTM and CDR2 ANQGSEA. CDR3 DNA sequence: TGCAGCGTCTTGGCCCCCCGACAGGAAAACACCGGGGAGCTGTTTTTT. This encodes CSVLAPRQENTGELFF.

This chain joins TRBV7-2 and TRBJ2-3; D not certain. Looked up from germline, CDR1 is SGHTA and CDR2 is FQGNSA. The CDR3 extends over 13 amino acids. Deletions cut 7 bases from V and 4 bases from J, with 12 bases between. Written as DNA, the CDR3 is TGTGCCAGCAACCTAGGCGGTTCAGATACGCAGTATTTT. Its translation: CASNLGGSDTQYF.